This passage covers 28 T cell receptor beta chains from one sample sequenced in a study of CD8+ T cells in alopecia areata. Isolated RNA was reverse transcribed into cDNA used as the sequencing template. The data were produced by immunoSEQ multiplex PCR, yet TCRdb's version contains in-frame clones alone and is incomplete. Of about 140,000 clones listed, approximately 51% are singletons. The sample in question was CD4+ T cells sorted from blood, obtained at week 0. These receptors all come from a human donor with alopecia areata.

The chain carries TRBV25-1 and TRBJ2-7, with D possibly being TRBD2 (5 bases). The CDR3 loop spans 12 amino acids. V lost 9 bases, J lost 6 bases, and 15 bases lay in between. Germline-derived CDR1 and CDR2 are MGHDK and SYGVNS. In DNA form, the CDR3 reads TGTGCCAGTAGTAACCGGGGAAGCGAGCAGTACTTC. Protein sequence: CASSNRGSEQYF.

The V call is TRBV27, the J call TRBJ2-1, with unresolved D. The CDR3 has 13 residues. Per germline, CDR1 MNHEY and CDR2 SMNVEV (reference sequence). Trimming took 2 bases from V and 8 from J, leaving 10 bases between them. CDR3 in amino acids: CASSLEAGYEQFF. The CDR3 DNA follows: TGTGCCAGCAGTTTAGAGGCAGGTTATGAGCAGTTCTTC.

The chain uses TRBV28 and TRBJ1-2, with unresolved D. CDR3 length: 11 residues. Trimming took off 2 bases at V and 8 bases at J, with 6 bases between the two ends. The germline V gene has CDR1 MDHEN and CDR2 SYDVKM. For the CDR3, the DNA is TGTGCCAGCAGTTTAAATGAAGGCTACACCTTC. Translation gives CASSLNEGYTF.

The V and J genes are TRBV29-1 and TRBJ2-3; the D gene is possibly TRBD1 (6 bases). Germline V gene lookup returns CDR1 SQVTM and CDR2 ANQGSEA. The CDR3 is made up of 13 amino acids. Trimming removed 2 bases at V and 3 bases at J, with 9 bases between. The CDR3 loop is CSVEWGPTDTQYF. The CDR3, as DNA: TGCAGCGTTGAATGGGGGCCTACAGATACGCAGTATTTT.

Only a few counts were recorded for this clone. This chain links TRBV7-6 with TRBJ2-3, with 8 positions matching TRBD2. The CDR3 runs to 16 residues. Trimming cost V 3 bases and J 1 base; bases outside gene matches: 6. CDR1 is SGHVS, CDR2 FNYEAQ, per germline. The CDR3 spells CASSFLTSGGTDTQYF. In nucleotides, the CDR3 is TGTGCCAGCAGCTTCTTAACTAGCGGAGGCACAGATACGCAGTATTTT.

The table lists this clone with a few counts. The chain has TRBV29-1 and TRBJ2-2; possible D gene TRBD2, 5 bases. The CDR3 has 14 amino acids. V was clipped by 4 bases and J by 3 bases, with 12 bases between them. Per germline, CDR1 SQVTM and CDR2 ANQGSEA. This CDR3 is CSVVEGDHTGELFF. CDR3 nucleotides: TGCAGCGTTGTAGAGGGAGACCACACCGGGGAGCTGTTTTTT.

The V and J genes are TRBV29-1 and TRBJ1-1, with 10 bases identical to TRBD1. Germline V gives CDR1 SQVTM, CDR2 ANQGSEA. The junction had 6 bases not matched to a gene; V was cut back by 2 bases and J by 0 bases. CDR3 length: 16 residues. CDR3 region: CSVESDRGLMNTEAFF. The DNA of the CDR3 is TGCAGCGTTGAAAGTGACAGGGGGCTCATGAACACTGAAGCTTTCTTT.

The V gene is TRBV5-1, the J gene TRBJ2-2, with D hard to call. Trimming took 4 bases from V and 0 from J, leaving 10 bases between them. CDR1 SGHRS and CDR2 YFSETQ come from the germline V gene. The CDR3 is 15 residues long. CDR3 nucleotides: TGCGCCAGCAGCAGCCAGACTGCGAACACCGGGGAGCTGTTTTTT. This encodes CASSSQTANTGELFF.

This chain connects TRBV9 to TRBJ2-7; TRBD1 might be the D (6 bases). CDR1 is SGDLS and CDR2 is YYNGEE in the germline V gene. Between the trimmed V and J ends, which lost 3 bases and 5 bases, there was a span of 18 bases. CDR3 length equals 15 residues. The CDR3 nucleotides are TGTGCCAGCAGCGGAGGGTCCAGGGGCTGGGACGAGCAGTACTTC. It translates to CASSGGSRGWDEQYF.

This clone was picked up a small number of times. The rearrangement joins TRBV7-8 to TRBJ2-7; D may be TRBD1 or TRBD2 (5 bases each). The CDR3 is made up of 14 amino acids. Germline values: CDR1 SGHVS, CDR2 FQNEAQ. V was shortened by 5 bases and J by 1 base, with 12 bases between the two germline ends. CDR3 bases: TGTGCCAGCAGCACCCGGGACGGATCCTACGAGCAGTACTTC. This gives the protein CASSTRDGSYEQYF.

This clone was seen more than once but under ten times. The chain is built from TRBV29-1 and TRBJ2-2; weak D call: TRBD1 (5 bases). CDR3 size: 13 residues. The germline V gene has CDR1 SQVTM and CDR2 ANQGSEA. The germline V and J ends were trimmed by 3 bases and 7 bases, with 12 bases remaining between them. Here the CDR3 reads CSVDPGRIGELFF. DNA for the CDR3: TGCAGCGTTGACCCAGGGCGTATCGGGGAGCTGTTTTTT.

This sequence joins TRBV7-2 and TRBJ2-3, with D possibly TRBD1 on 5 matching bases. Germline loops: CDR1 SGHTA, CDR2 FQGNSA. V lost 5 bases and J lost 1, with 16 bases in between. The CDR3 extends over 16 amino acids. CDR3 DNA: TGTGCCAGCAGCCCAGGAGTGGGGCCTGGCACAGATACGCAGTATTTT. This sequence encodes CASSPGVGPGTDTQYF.

This chain connects TRBV6-5 to TRBJ2-7; a possible D gene is TRBD2 (7 bases). Germline CDR1 and CDR2: MNHEY and SVGAGI. The CDR3 spans 14 residues. V was shortened by 5 bases and J by 5 bases, with 16 bases between the two germline ends. CDR3 protein: CASSPRRGGDEQYF. The CDR3 DNA sequence: TGTGCCAGCAGTCCTCGAAGGGGGGGGGACGAGCAGTACTTC.

The V and J genes are TRBV6-5 and TRBJ1-5; D might be TRBD1 (6 bases). CDR1 and CDR2 (germline): MNHEY, SVGAGI. This CDR3 region has 13 residues. Trimming took off 6 bases at V and 6 bases at J, with 12 bases between the two ends. For the CDR3, the DNA is TGTGCCAGCAGCCAACAGGGTCTTCAGCCCCAGCATTTT. Translation gives CASSQQGLQPQHF.

The chain joins TRBV27 to TRBJ2-5, with 11 bases that match TRBD1. V dropped 5 bases and J dropped 1; count of bases not matched to a gene: 12. The CDR3 contains 18 residues. Germline V gene data show CDR1 as MNHEY and CDR2 as SMNVEV (reference sequence). CDR3 sequence: CASSEGQGASYFQETQYF. In DNA, the CDR3 is TGTGCCAGCAGTGAAGGACAGGGGGCATCCTACTTCCAAGAGACCCAGTACTTC.

This clone was detected only a few times. The same CDR3 is also encoded by other DNA sequences in this sample. The rearrangement joins TRBV27 to TRBJ2-7; no clear D gene. The CDR3 runs to 14 residues. The germline V gene encodes CDR1 MNHEY and CDR2 SMNVEV (reference sequence). Between the trimmed V and J ends, which lost 2 bases and 1 base, there was a span of 9 bases. Here the CDR3 DNA reads TGTGCCAGCAGTTTAAGCCTCCTTTCCTACGAGCAGTACTTC. It codes for CASSLSLLSYEQYF.

The chain links TRBV11-2 to TRBJ2-2, with TRBD1 matching 8 bases. The CDR3 extends over 16 amino acids. V trimming: 5 bases; J trimming: 6 bases; junction bases outside the gene matches: 11. CDR1 SGHAT and CDR2 FQNNGV come from the germline V gene. CDR3: CASSAGQGWAAGELFF. CDR3 sequence (DNA): TGTGCCAGCAGCGCCGGACAGGGATGGGCAGCCGGGGAGCTGTTTTTT.

There are a few counts of this clone. The CDR3 reads CASSQDVGESDTQYF. The CDR3 DNA follows: TGCGCCAGCAGCCAGGACGTCGGGGAATCAGATACGCAGTATTTT. The V call is TRBV4-3, the J call TRBJ2-3; tentative D call: TRBD2 (5 bases). The V and J ends lost 3 bases and 4 bases respectively, with 14 bases between them. There are 15 residues in the CDR3. The germline V gene has CDR1 LGHNA and CDR2 YSLEER.

This clone was observed a few times. Other nucleotide sequences from this sample produce the same CDR3. The chain employs TRBV30 and TRBJ1-5; D uncertain. CDR3 size: 13 residues. Per the germline V gene, CDR1 is GTSNPN and CDR2 is SVGIG (reference sequence). Trimming shortened V by 0 bases and J by 2 bases, and 5 bases separated the two germline ends. This chain's CDR3 is CAWSVRGNQPQHF. DNA of the CDR3: TGTGCCTGGAGTGTACGGGGCAATCAGCCCCAGCATTTT.

This clone showed up just a few times. Here the CDR3 reads CAWGTGISPNQPQHF. The CDR3 DNA sequence: TGTGCCTGGGGAACCGGGATCTCCCCCAATCAGCCCCAGCATTTT. This sequence joins TRBV30 and TRBJ1-5; D remains unclear. This CDR3 comprises 15 residues. Trimming left V 5 bases short and J 3 bases short, with 17 bases between. Germline V gives CDR1 GTSNPN, CDR2 SVGIG (reference sequence).

This clone was counted a few times. This rearrangement joins TRBV6-6 to TRBJ1-5; D not resolved. This CDR3 has 13 amino acids. Trimming removed 6 bases at V and 5 bases at J, with 11 bases between. CDR1 and CDR2 (germline): MNHNY, SVGAGI (reference sequence). The CDR3 is CASRRKRDQPQHF. Here the CDR3 DNA reads TGTGCCAGCAGGCGCAAACGAGATCAGCCCCAGCATTTT.

The chain's CDR3 is CASTNPPQGLATDTQYF. The CDR3 DNA reads TGTGCCAGCACCAACCCACCCCAGGGGCTTGCGACAGATACGCAGTATTTT. The rearrangement joins TRBV7-8 to TRBJ2-3; D may be TRBD1 (6 bases). The CDR3 is 17 residues long. In germline, CDR1 is SGHVS, CDR2 FQNEAQ. V was trimmed by 7 bases and J by 3 bases, leaving 23 bases between them.

DNA of the CDR3: TGTGCCAGCAGCTTAGCAGGGATGCCAGAGACCCAGTACTTC. Protein sequence: CASSLAGMPETQYF. This rearrangement joins TRBV7-9 to TRBJ2-5; the D is unclear. The CDR3 runs 14 residues. Germline CDR1 SEHNR, CDR2 FQNEAQ (reference sequence). Trimming removed 0 bases from V and 4 bases from J, with 9 bases in between.

The chain combines TRBV7-2 with TRBJ2-3; 7 positions match TRBD2. V lost 2 bases, J lost 2 bases, and 7 bases stayed unmatched. Germline lookup yields CDR1 SGHTA and CDR2 FQGNSA. There are 16 residues in the CDR3. For the CDR3, the DNA is TGTGCCAGCAGCTTACCTAGCGGACCGTACACAGATACGCAGTATTTT. Amino acids: CASSLPSGPYTDTQYF.

The genes are TRBV11-2 and TRBJ2-3; D possibly corresponds to TRBD2 (5 bases). The V end lost 6 bases, the J end lost 0 bases, and 10 bases lay between the germline ends. This CDR3 contains 14 residues. Germline CDR1 and CDR2: SGHAT and FQNNGV. CDR3 region: CASRETGSTDTQYF. As DNA, the CDR3 is TGTGCCAGCAGAGAAACGGGGAGCACAGATACGCAGTATTTT.

The chain links TRBV19 to TRBJ1-4; tentative D call: TRBD1 (5 bases). V was trimmed by 7 bases and J by 0 bases, leaving 9 bases between them. This CDR3 is 14 amino acids long. CDR1 is LNHDA, CDR2 SQIVND, per germline (reference sequence). The CDR3 nucleotides read TGTGCCAGTACAGACAGATCAACTAATGAAAAACTGTTTTTT. Translating it yields CASTDRSTNEKLFF.

A note on this clone: A much larger clone is a single base away; this may be a read error. The V and J genes are TRBV7-9 and TRBJ2-3; no clear D gene. Germline lookup yields CDR1 SEHNR and CDR2 FQNEAQ (reference sequence). The CDR3 is 11 amino acids. The germline V and J ends were trimmed by 2 bases and 4 bases, with 1 base remaining between them. Here the CDR3 reads CASSLSDTQYF. As DNA, the CDR3 is TGTGCCAGCAGCTTATCAGATACGCAGTATTTT. Full variable domain (outside the CDR3, taken from reference TRBV7-9 and TRBJ2-3): DTGVSQNPRHKITKRGQNVTFRCDPISEHNRLYWYRQTLGQGPEFLTYFQNEAQLEKSRLLSDRFSAERPKGSFSTLEIQRTEQGDSAMYLCASSLSDTQYFGPGTRLTVL.

The table lists this clone with a few counts. V gene TRBV2 combines with J gene TRBJ2-1; TRBD1 is a possible D gene (5 bases). Looked up from germline, CDR1 is SNHLY and CDR2 is FYNNEI. The ends were cut back, 10 bases at V and 0 bases at J, with 13 bases in the middle. The CDR3 length is 14 residues. CDR3 loop: CATQQESSYNEQFF. CDR3 sequence (DNA): TGTGCCACCCAACAGGAGAGCTCCTACAATGAGCAGTTCTTC.